Listed below are T cell receptor beta chains from one sample, sequenced in a study of type 1 regulatory T cells. The antigens these receptors bind are not known. TCRdb re-derived calls from the reads in MiXCR, one entry per CDR3 protein. The table has approximately 77,000 distinct CDR3 sequences, less than 25% seen once. The specimen was cultured type 1 regulatory T (Tr1) cells, either the whole culture or a sorted fraction (not recorded which). Source of these receptors: a human donor in good health. The conserved cysteine and the conserved F or W are not part of the CDR3 here. A D gene is named only where the DNA matches it firmly.

cdr3_aa | v_call | d_call
ASSLRGQGRHTQY | TRBV9 | TRBD1
SASGFQETQY | TRBV20-1 | -
SARGLRTNEKLF | TRBV20-1 | -
ASRRRGPSGANVLT | TRBV12-3/TRBV12-4 | -
ASRPRDRAYGYT | TRBV19 | -
ASSFWGAGELF | TRBV27 | -
ASSRGTDGGETQY | TRBV3-1 | -
ASSLVPGQSYEQY | TRBV7-2 | TRBD1
ASSLVAGGGQPQH | TRBV5-1 | TRBD1
ASSLKGPTDTQY | TRBV5-1 | -
ASSLAASPTDTQY | TRBV5-1 | -
ASSPPRTGALGTEAF | TRBV7-9 | TRBD1
ASSEPGAAYNEQF | TRBV25-1 | -
ATQRGYWRAETGELF | TRBV10-2 | -
ASSPRRLGGMTEAF | TRBV11-2 | -
ASSPRGPSSYEQY | TRBV5-1 | -
ASSPGINTDTQY | TRBV12-3/TRBV12-4 | -
ASSLVAAYQETQY | TRBV7-2 | -
ASSLWDRGRNIQY | TRBV5-5 | TRBD1
ASSLVSESLQY | TRBV5-1 | -
ASRPGGQGSGEQF | TRBV27 | TRBD1
ASSIGHINTGELF | TRBV5-1 | -
ASSPGGGQPQH | TRBV5-1 | -
ASSLGRQPNQPQH | TRBV12-3/TRBV12-4 | -
ASSQGAASDFQETQY | TRBV9 | -
ASSLLQGGEQF | TRBV3-1 | TRBD1
ASSRRQGSAF | TRBV6-5 | TRBD1
ASSPRTSEQY | TRBV18 | -
ASSGQGSYEQY | TRBV9 | TRBD1
ASSAQGGPYEQY | TRBV12-3/TRBV12-4 | TRBD1
ASSLSSNEQF | TRBV12-3/TRBV12-4 | -
ASSWGTSGTYEQY | TRBV7-2 | TRBD2
SAPSLGTANTEAF | TRBV20-1 | TRBD1
VSTISGIRFDEQF | TRBV6-1 | -
ASSLGRLGPSSYEQY | TRBV7-9 | -
ASSEFGAGVGNEQF | TRBV6-1 | TRBD2
SVVAGITPQAF | TRBV29-1 | -
ASSLADRGLDTQY | TRBV28 | TRBD1
ASSLVYTEAF | TRBV7-9 | -
ASSVVIGGDTGAF | TRBV9 | -
ASSLGKGGQPQH | TRBV27 | -
AISESDRTYNEQF | TRBV10-3 | -
SAGLAGEQY | TRBV20-1 | TRBD2
ASSQEYNEQF | TRBV4-2 | -
ASSLEGLAGYNEQF | TRBV5-1 | TRBD2
ASSLGTSGSGGTDTQY | TRBV7-2 | TRBD2